What follows are 3 T cell receptor beta chains derived from one specimen sequenced in a study of T cell responses to AZD1222 COVID-19 vaccine (dated by TCRdb to about 2021). Libraries were prepared through the immunoSEQ multiplex PCR assay. TCRdb stores this immuneACCESS table with in-frame sequences only. Part of the clones is absent; in the studies checked, under half of the shortfall reflects unresolved V genes, and no reason is known for the rest. This sample has 120,000 or so clones in its table, and 80% to 90% of those were observed once. In total, the top ten clones hold approximately 1.5% of the sample. Read against the paper, the sample's time point label means: baseline before first vaccination. The sequences come from peripheral blood, collected on day 0 of AZD1222 vaccination. These receptors originate from an adult in good health.

The chain links TRBV7-2 to TRBJ2-7, with no clear D. Germline values: CDR1 SGHTA, CDR2 FQGNSA. Trimming pared 1 base from V and 3 bases from J, leaving 13 bases between. The CDR3 extends over 15 amino acids. CDR3 nucleotide sequence: TGTGCCAGCAGCTTAGAGGCCGGCAGCCTCTACGAGCAGTACTTC. Its protein is CASSLEAGSLYEQYF.

The chain recombines TRBV11-2 with TRBJ1-2; no clear D gene. This CDR3 contains 13 residues. CDR1 SGHAT and CDR2 FQNNGV come from the germline V gene. V was trimmed by 5 bases and J by 4 bases, leaving 11 bases between them. The CDR3 DNA follows: TGTGCCAGCAGCCCCCTTTACGCCTATGGCTACACCTTC. Its protein is CASSPLYAYGYTF.

This clone was detected once. The chain employs TRBV9 and TRBJ2-2; weak D call: TRBD2 (5 bases). CDR1 SGDLS and CDR2 YYNGEE come from the germline V gene. V gave up 0 bases and J gave up 4 bases, with 13 bases separating them. This CDR3 region has 16 residues. As DNA, the CDR3 is TGTGCCAGCAGCGTAGTGGAGCATCGGGGCACCGGGGAGCTGTTTTTT. Protein sequence: CASSVVEHRGTGELFF.